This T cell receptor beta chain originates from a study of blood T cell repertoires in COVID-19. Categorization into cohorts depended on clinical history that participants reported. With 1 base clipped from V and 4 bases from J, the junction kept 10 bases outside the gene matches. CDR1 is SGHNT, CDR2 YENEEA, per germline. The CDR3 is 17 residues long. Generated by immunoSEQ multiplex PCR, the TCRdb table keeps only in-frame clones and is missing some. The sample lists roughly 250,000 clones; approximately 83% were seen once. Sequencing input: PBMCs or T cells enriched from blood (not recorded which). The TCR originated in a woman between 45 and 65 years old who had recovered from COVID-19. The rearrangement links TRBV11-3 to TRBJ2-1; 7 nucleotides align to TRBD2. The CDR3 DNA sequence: TGTGCCAGCAGCTTAGGGGTAGCGGGTACCCCGTACAATGAGCAGTTCTTC. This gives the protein CASSLGVAGTPYNEQFF.